This T cell receptor (beta chain) came from a study of T cells in Graves' hyperthyroidism and ophthalmopathy. V dropped 4 bases and J dropped 8; count of bases not matched to a gene: 9. The CDR3 has 15 amino acids. The germline gives CDR1 MNHEY, CDR2 SVGAGI. RNA transcripts gave rise to amplified TCR beta CDR3 regions. The HTBI set primed first-round TCR CDR3 RT-PCR. TCRdb reprocessed the multiplex PCR reads with MiXCR, giving one entry per CDR3 protein. The data contain around 600,000 distinct CDR3 sequences, 45% of them seen just once; the ten biggest clones take up less than 8.5%. Sequencing was performed on peripheral blood or thyroid tissue (not recorded which). This chain links TRBV6-5 with TRBJ1-4, with TRBD1 identical over 8 bases. This clonotype was sampled from an adult man with Graves' disease, either hyperthyroidism or ophthalmopathy (not recorded which). The CDR3 loop reads CASSSPDRVEEKLFF. For the CDR3, the DNA is TGTGCCAGCAGTTCCCCGGACAGGGTCGAGGAAAAACTGTTTTTT.